This TCR beta chain was obtained from a study of T cell responses to AZD1222 COVID-19 vaccine. General observations from the study: Receipt of two AZD1222 doses was followed by a rise in Spike-specific TCR breadth and depth. Sampled repertoires all dated from after the peak T cell response.

The CDR3 is made up of 18 amino acids. V was pared by 0 bases and J by 0 bases, with 16 bases between. The germline V gene has CDR1 SGHKS and CDR2 YYEKEE (reference sequence). TCRdb's copy holds only in-frame clones and misses some; the assay was immunoSEQ multiplex PCR. This table has about 140,000 clones, roughly 91% appearing once. Of note for this clone: The antigen is not known.

The sequence was collected from an adult who received the AZD1222 COVID-19 vaccine. This material consisted of peripheral blood, taken 28 days after the second AZD1222 dose. The chain has TRBV5-5 and TRBJ1-5, with D possibly being TRBD1 (5 bases). CDR3 sequence (DNA): TGTGCCAGCAGCTTGGCGGGCTTCGCAGGGCATAGCAATCAGCCCCAGCATTTT. Translation gives CASSLAGFAGHSNQPQHF.